This record concerns one T cell receptor (beta chain) sequence. The antigen remains unidentified. This record comes from a study of T cells in Graves' hyperthyroidism and ophthalmopathy. The study left out patients who had uncontrolled infection, other autoimmune disease, pregnancy or lactation. CDR3 size: 15 residues. Germline assignment: CDR1 ENHRY and CDR2 SYGVKD. Trimming took 10 bases from V and 0 from J, leaving 18 bases between them. Amplification of TCR beta CDR3 regions used RNA as the template. HTBI primers drove first-round RT-PCR of the TCR CDR3. From the multiplex PCR reads, TCRdb called clonotypes with MiXCR, one entry per CDR3 protein. This table holds under 550,000 distinct CDR3 sequences, 20% found once. Study observations and caveats: Classification by a 13 V-J model distinguished ophthalmopathy from stable hyperthyroidism. Among thyroid clonotypes expanded above 0.001, most also appeared in blood.

The J gene is TRBJ1-1, the V gene TRBV10-3, with a weak D call TRBD1 (5 bases). Sequenced input: blood. This TCR came from a man aged 40-50 years with Graves' ophthalmopathy. CDR3 residues: CATTLLDSVNTEAFF. In DNA, the CDR3 is TGTGCCACCACACTCCTAGACAGCGTGAACACTGAAGCTTTCTTT.